This T cell receptor beta chain was captured in a study of T-cell memory formation after mild COVID-19 (dated by TCRdb to 2020 to 2023). Background on the whole study: TCR sequence clusters from the two donors were largely donor specific. The cohort was made up of two young adult volunteers, one female and one male, who were previously healthy. T-cell clones expanding and contracting after mild COVID-19 in two donors were tracked by longitudinal TCRalpha and TCRbeta repertoire sequencing.

Ficoll-Paque density gradient centrifugation was used to isolate PBMCs. The CDR1 and CDR2 encoded by the germline V gene (reference sequence) are LNHNV and YYDKDF. At the junction V is shortened by 5 bases and J by 5 bases; bases outside the gene matches: 13. The CDR3 sequence holds 16 residues, the cysteine and phenylalanine included. Only the CDR3 region is kept as DNA, spanning 48 bases read in frame from base 1. A note on this clonotype: Its antigen has not been determined. No quality values exist for individual bases; no much larger clone is one base distant.

The instrument given in TCRdb is Illumina NovaSeq 6000. Using 5'RACE with constant-segment primers, TCRalpha and TCRbeta cDNA libraries were constructed, with sample barcodes and unique molecular identifiers added in the process. Trizol reagent was used to extract RNA from every sample. Amplification of the libraries took two PCR steps, and the second step added a second sample barcode plus Illumina TruSeq adapters. Sequencing of libraries was performed on an Illumina NovaSeq with 2 x 150 bp paired-end reads. The authors' analysis ran thus. The reads were demultiplexed and collapsed into UMI-guided consensus sequences using migec v1.2.7. Using mixcr v2.1.11, UMI consensuses were aligned to TRA and TRB V and J templates and then assembled into clonotypes. A clonotype was counted as expanded or contracted only when both edgeR and NoisET called the clonotype significant, with the noise models trained on biological replicates. For edgeR calls, the thresholds were a false discovery rate-adjusted p below 0.01 and a log2 fold-change of 1. PCA with hierarchical clustering of max-normalized trajectories of the 1000 most abundant clonotypes was used as exploratory dynamics analysis. Separately sequenced CD4+ and CD8+ repertoires were used to assign the CD4 or CD8 phenotype of responding clones. TCRdb took the public reads, trimmed them with fastp at Q25, ran MiXCR for clone calling and kept in-frame beta chains. Rows with a matching CDR3 protein are joined into one entry that keeps the most common DNA and genes. These V and J calls rely on TCRdb rather than the paper's analysis. The sample contains 60,000 to 65,000 distinct CDR3 sequences, 9.3% of them found a single time. The top ten clonotypes cover approximately 1% of the sample.

The investigation overall reported the following: Some responding clones were detected in pre-infection memory, which suggested that pre-existing cross-reactive memory T cells had joined the SARS-CoV-2 response. Balanced CD4/CD8 phenotypes were observed for clones contracting from day 15 to 85, whereas a bias towards CD4+ was observed for a second wave of clones expanding from day 15 to 37. Contracting CD4+ clones turned up mainly in the CM and EM memory subsets, whereas EMRA was where CD8+ clones were enriched. SARS-CoV-2 specificity of the second-wave clones peaking on day 37 was not confirmed. Only two mild cases were covered in the study, and larger cohorts including severe cases with pre-infection samples were considered necessary.

What was sequenced was PBMCs or a T cell subset sorted from them (not recorded which). This clonotype originated in a man aged 18 to 29 who had mild COVID-19 (a few samples of this study predate the infection). The sample titles of this study are shuffled in the database, so cell type and time point are left out; the donor was told from shared clones. Recombination joined TRBV15 with TRBJ1-2; TRBD1 aligns with 8 central bases. The CDR3 region: CATSPGGAGGLYGYTF. At the DNA level, the sequence is TGTGCCACCAGCCCAGGGGGCGCAGGGGGTTTGTATGGCTACACCTTC.